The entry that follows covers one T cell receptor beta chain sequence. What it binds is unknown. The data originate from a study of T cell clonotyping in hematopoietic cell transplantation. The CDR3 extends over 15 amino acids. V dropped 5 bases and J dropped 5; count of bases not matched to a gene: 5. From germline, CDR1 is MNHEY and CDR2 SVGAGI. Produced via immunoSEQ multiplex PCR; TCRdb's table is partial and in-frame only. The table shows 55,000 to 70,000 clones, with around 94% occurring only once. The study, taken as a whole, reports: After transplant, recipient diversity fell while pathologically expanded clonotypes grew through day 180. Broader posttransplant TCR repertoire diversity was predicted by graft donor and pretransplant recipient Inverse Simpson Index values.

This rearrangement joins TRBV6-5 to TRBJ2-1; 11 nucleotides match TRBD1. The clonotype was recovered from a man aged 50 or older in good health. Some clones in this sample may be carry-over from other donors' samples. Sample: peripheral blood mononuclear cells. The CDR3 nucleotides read TGTGCCAGCAGTCCGCAGGGACAGGGGGACAATGAGCAGTTCTTC. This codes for CASSPQGQGDNEQFF.